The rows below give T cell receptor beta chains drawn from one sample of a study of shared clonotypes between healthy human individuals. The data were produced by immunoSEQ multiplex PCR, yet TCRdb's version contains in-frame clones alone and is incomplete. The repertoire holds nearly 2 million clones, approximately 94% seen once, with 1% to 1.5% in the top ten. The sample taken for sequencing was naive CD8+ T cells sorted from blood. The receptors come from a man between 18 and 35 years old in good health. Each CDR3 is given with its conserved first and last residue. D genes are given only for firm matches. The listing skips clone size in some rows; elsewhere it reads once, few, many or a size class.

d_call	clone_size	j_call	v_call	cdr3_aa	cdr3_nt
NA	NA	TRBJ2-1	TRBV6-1	CASSEYFPSGNEQFF	TGTGCCAGCAGTGAGTACTTCCCTTCAGGTAATGAGCAGTTCTTC
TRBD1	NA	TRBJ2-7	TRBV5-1	CASRHPGTGIYEQYF	TGCGCCAGCAGGCACCCCGGGACAGGGATCTACGAGCAGTACTTC
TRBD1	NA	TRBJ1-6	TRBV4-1	CASSQVGTGQGNSPLHF	TGCGCCAGCAGCCAAGTGGGTACGGGACAGGGTAATTCACCCCTCCACTTT
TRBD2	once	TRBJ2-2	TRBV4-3	CASSGGLIAGTGELFF	TGCGCCAGCAGCGGGGGGTTGATAGCGGGAACTGGGGAGCTGTTTTTT
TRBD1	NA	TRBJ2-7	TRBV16	CASSQFTGGPYEQYF	TGTGCCAGCAGCCAATTCACAGGGGGCCCCTACGAGCAGTACTTC
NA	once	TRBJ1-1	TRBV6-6	CASSYPGPEAFF	TGTGCCAGCAGTTACCCAGGGCCTGAAGCTTTCTTT
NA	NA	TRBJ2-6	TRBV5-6	CASSSAWGHIPSGANVLTF	TGTGCCAGCAGCTCGGCTTGGGGCCATATACCCTCTGGGGCCAACGTCCTGACTTTC
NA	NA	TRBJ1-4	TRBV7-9	CASSETRSEKLFF	TGTGCCAGCAGCGAGACACGTTCTGAAAAACTGTTTTTT
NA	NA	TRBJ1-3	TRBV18	CASSPVQGTGNTIYF	TGTGCCAGCTCACCAGTCCAGGGAACTGGAAACACCATATATTTT
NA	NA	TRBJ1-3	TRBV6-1	CASSEGSSGNTIYF	TGTGCCAGCAGTGAGGGGTCCTCTGGAAACACCATATATTTT
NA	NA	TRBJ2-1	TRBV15	CATSRDIGPRNEQFF	TGTGCCACCAGCAGGGATATTGGGCCGAGGAATGAGCAGTTCTTC
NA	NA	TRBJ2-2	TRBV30	CAWAGSGELFF	TGTGCCTGGGCGGGATCCGGGGAGCTGTTTTTT
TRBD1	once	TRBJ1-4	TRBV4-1	CASSQEGASEKLFF	TGCGCCAGCAGCCAGGAGGGGGCGTCTGAAAAACTGTTTTTT
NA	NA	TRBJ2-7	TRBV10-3	CAISDPKSGTGFEQYF	TGTGCCATCAGTGATCCCAAAAGCGGCACCGGTTTCGAGCAGTACTTC
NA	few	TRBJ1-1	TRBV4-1	CASSQGHSNTEAFF	TGCGCCAGCAGCCAAGGGCATTCGAACACTGAAGCTTTCTTT
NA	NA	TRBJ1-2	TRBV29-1	CSVEGDDYGYTF	TGCAGCGTTGAAGGGGACGACTATGGCTACACCTTC
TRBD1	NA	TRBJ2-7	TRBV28	CARKGQDYEQYF	TGTGCCAGAAAGGGACAGGACTACGAGCAGTACTTC
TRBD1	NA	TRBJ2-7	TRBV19	CASSTGTGGYEQYF	TGTGCCAGTAGCACCGGGACAGGGGGCTACGAGCAGTACTTC
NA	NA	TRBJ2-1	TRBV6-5	CASSYSKGSDEQFF	TGTGCCAGCAGTTACTCGAAGGGGTCGGATGAGCAGTTCTTC
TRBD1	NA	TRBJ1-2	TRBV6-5	CASSKGTVYGYTF	TGTGCCAGCAGCAAGGGGACAGTCTATGGCTACACCTTC
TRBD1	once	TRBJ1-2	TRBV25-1	CAKNRTGRDYGYTF	TGTGCCAAGAACCGGACAGGGAGAGACTATGGCTACACCTTC
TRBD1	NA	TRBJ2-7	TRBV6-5	CASSYLGTGSGDEQYF	TGTGCCAGCAGTTACCTCGGGACAGGGAGTGGCGACGAGCAGTACTTC
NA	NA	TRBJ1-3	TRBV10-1	CASSETWGKQKKDTIYF	TGCGCCAGCAGTGAGACTTGGGGGAAGCAGAAAAAAGACACCATATATTTT
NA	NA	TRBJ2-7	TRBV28	CASSLTLAGTHEQYF	TGTGCCAGCAGTTTAACCTTGGCAGGGACCCACGAGCAGTACTTC
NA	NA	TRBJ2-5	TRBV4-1	CASSHRSQKYEETQYF	TGCGCCAGCAGCCACCGATCACAGAAATATGAAGAGACCCAGTACTTC
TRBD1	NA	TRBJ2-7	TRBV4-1	CASSQRGTGGGYEQYF	TGCGCCAGCAGCCAGAGAGGGACAGGGGGGGGCTACGAGCAGTACTTC
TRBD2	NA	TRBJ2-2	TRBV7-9	CASSPTEGLAANVGELFF	TGTGCCAGCAGCCCCACCGAAGGACTAGCGGCAAATGTCGGGGAGCTGTTTTTT
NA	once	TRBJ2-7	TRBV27	CASSLTGEGYEQYF	TGTGCCAGCAGCCTTACAGGGGAGGGGTACGAGCAGTACTTC